This T cell receptor (beta chain) was identified during a study of T cell responses to AZD1222 COVID-19 vaccine. Sequencing was performed with immunoSEQ multiplex PCR; in TCRdb, only in-frame clones are kept and a portion is missing. Counted here are fewer than 130,000 clones, around nine tenths occurring once; the ten biggest clones make up 2% to 3%. The V gene lost 2 bases and the J gene lost 4 bases, with 14 bases spanning the gap. CDR3 size: 15 residues. CDR1 and CDR2 from the germline V gene are MNHNY and SVGAGI (reference sequence). General observations from the study: Unmutated variant regions reportedly attract nearly half of all spike-specific TCRs.

A remark on this clone: Its antigen remains unidentified.

The chain carries TRBV6-6 and TRBJ1-1; perhaps TRBD1 as D (6 bases). The sequence was collected from an adult who received the AZD1222 COVID-19 vaccine. The material was peripheral blood, obtained 28 days after the second AZD1222 dose. This CDR3 is CASSYGRGAITEAFF. The CDR3 DNA reads as TGTGCCAGCAGTTACGGGCGGGGGGCGATCACTGAAGCTTTCTTT.